This entry describes one T cell receptor (beta chain). Clones were read by immunoSEQ multiplex PCR, and TCRdb kept only the in-frame ones, dropping some. This table has 45,000 to 65,000 clones, 93% appearing once. Trimming at V came to 10 bases and at J to 6 bases, leaving 8 bases not matched to a gene. This CDR3 spans 14 amino acids. Germline values: CDR1 LNHDA, CDR2 SQIVND (reference sequence). This entry comes from a study of cytomegalovirus exposure and HLA in healthy donors. The chain carries TRBV19 and TRBJ1-5; 11 positions match TRBD1. This TCR derives from a woman younger than 35 in good health and CMV-seropositive. Sequencing used PBMCs. CDR3 region: CATRTGGFIQPQHF. CDR3 coding DNA: TGTGCCACCCGGACAGGGGGCTTTATTCAGCCCCAGCATTTT.